This T cell receptor beta chain stems from a study of shared clonotypes between healthy human individuals. Findings and limits, study-wide: Only blood was sampled; tissue repertoires likely differ.

This CDR3 is 14 amino acids long. V was pared by 0 bases and J by 4 bases, with 7 bases between. Germline lookup yields CDR1 SGDLS and CDR2 YYNGEE. As regards this clone: The target antigen is unknown.

Division of CD4+ cells produced a CD45RA+ naive subset and a CD45RA-negative memory subset. Every subset had its genomic DNA shared out evenly among several immunoSEQ plates. Using immunoSEQ multiplex PCR, the repertoire was profiled, and TCRdb retains in-frame clones only, with some absent. The top ten clones hold approximately 1.5% of a sample with about 1 million clones, approximately 70% of them seen once. This chain uses TRBV9 with TRBJ2-2, with D perhaps matching TRBD2 (5 bases). The sample comprised memory CD4+ T cells sorted from blood. The subset: CD45RA-negative fraction. The receptor was derived from a man aged 18 to 29 in good health. The CDR3 here is CASSVASGTGELFF. Written as DNA, the CDR3 is TGTGCCAGCAGCGTAGCAAGCGGCACCGGGGAGCTGTTTTTT.